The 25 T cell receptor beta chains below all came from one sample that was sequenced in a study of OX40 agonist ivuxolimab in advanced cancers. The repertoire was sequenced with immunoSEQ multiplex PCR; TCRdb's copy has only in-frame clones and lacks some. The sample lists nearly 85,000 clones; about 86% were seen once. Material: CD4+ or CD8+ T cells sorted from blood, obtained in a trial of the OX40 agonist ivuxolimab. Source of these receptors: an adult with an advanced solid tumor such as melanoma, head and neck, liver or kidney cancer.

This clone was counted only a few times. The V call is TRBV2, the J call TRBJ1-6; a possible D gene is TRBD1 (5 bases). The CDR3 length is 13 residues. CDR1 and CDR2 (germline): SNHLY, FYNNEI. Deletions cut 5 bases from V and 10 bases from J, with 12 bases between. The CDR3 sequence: CASSSREGSPLHF. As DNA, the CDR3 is TGTGCCAGCAGTTCCAGGGAAGGGTCACCCCTCCACTTT. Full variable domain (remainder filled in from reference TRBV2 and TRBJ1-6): EPEVTQTPSHQVTQMGQEVILRCVPISNHLYFYWYRQILGQKVEFLVSFYNNEISEKSEIFDDQFSVERPDGSNFTLKIRSTKLEDSAMYFCASSSREGSPLHFGNGTRLTVT.

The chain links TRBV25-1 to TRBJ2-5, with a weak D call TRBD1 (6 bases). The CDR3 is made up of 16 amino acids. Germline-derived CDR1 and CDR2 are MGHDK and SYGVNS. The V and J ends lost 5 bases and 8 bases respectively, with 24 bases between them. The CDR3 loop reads CASSSSSGTNKITQYF. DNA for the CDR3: TGTGCCAGCAGTTCATCTTCCGGGACAAATAAGATAACCCAGTACTTC.

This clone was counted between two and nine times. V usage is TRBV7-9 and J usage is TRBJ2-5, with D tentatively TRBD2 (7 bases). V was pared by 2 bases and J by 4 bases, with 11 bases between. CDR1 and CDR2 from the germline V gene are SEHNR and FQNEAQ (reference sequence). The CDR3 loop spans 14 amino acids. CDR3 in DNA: TGTGCCAGCAGCTTACTCGGGGGGCGAGAGACCCAGTACTTC. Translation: CASSLLGGRETQYF.

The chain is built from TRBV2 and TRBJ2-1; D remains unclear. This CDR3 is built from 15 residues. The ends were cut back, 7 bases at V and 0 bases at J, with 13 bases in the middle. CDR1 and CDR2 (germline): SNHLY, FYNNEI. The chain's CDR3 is CASIRGQSSYNEQFF. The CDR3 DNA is TGTGCCAGCATACGAGGTCAGAGCTCCTACAATGAGCAGTTCTTC.

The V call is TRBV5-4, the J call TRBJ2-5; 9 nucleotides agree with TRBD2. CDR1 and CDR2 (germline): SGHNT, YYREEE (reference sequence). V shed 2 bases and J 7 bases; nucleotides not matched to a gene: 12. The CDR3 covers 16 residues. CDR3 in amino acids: CASSLSLAGYRGTQYF. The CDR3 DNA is TGTGCCAGCAGCTTATCCCTAGCGGGGTATAGGGGGACCCAGTACTTC.

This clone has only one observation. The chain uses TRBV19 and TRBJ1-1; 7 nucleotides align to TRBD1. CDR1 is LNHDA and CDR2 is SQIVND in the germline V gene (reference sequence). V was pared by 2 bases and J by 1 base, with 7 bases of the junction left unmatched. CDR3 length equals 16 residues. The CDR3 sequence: CASSIKGAWANTEAFF. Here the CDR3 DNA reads TGTGCCAGTAGTATAAAGGGGGCATGGGCGAACACTGAAGCTTTCTTT.

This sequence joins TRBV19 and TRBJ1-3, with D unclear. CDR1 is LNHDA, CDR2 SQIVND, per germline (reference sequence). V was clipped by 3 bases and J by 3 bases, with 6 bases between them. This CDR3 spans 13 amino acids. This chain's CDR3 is CASSIEVGNTIYF. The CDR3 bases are TGTGCCAGTAGTATTGAGGTTGGAAACACCATATATTTT. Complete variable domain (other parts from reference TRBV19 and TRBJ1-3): DGGITQSPKYLFRKEGQNVTLSCEQNLNHDAMYWYRQDPGQGLRLIYYSQIVNDFQKGDIAEGYSVSREKKESFPLTVTSAQKNPTAFYLCASSIEVGNTIYFGEGSWLTVV.

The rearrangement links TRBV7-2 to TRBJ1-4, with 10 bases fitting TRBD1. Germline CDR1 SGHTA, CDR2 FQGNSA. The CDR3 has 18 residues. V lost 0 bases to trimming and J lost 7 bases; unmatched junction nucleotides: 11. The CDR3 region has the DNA TGTGCCAGCAGCTTAGCCGCACGCCAGTGGGACAGGGGTGAAAAACTGTTTTTT. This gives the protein CASSLAARQWDRGEKLFF. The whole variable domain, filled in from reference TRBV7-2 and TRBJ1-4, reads GAGVSQSPSNKVTEKGKDVELRCDPISGHTALYWYRQSLGQGLEFLIYFQGNSAPDKSGLPSDRFSAERTGGSVSTLTIQRTQQEDSAVYLCASSLAARQWDRGEKLFFGSGTQLSVL.

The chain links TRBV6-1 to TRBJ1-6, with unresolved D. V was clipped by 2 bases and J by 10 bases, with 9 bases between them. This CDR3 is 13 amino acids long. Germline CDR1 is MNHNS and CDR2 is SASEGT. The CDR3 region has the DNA TGTGCCAGCAGTGAAAACCCCCCCTCACCCCTCCACTTT. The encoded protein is CASSENPPSPLHF.

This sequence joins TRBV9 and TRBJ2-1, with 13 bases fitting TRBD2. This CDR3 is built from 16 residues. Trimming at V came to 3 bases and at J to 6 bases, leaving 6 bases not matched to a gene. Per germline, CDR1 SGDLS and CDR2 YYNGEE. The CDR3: CASSGQLAGGRNEQFF. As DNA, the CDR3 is TGTGCCAGCAGCGGACAACTAGCGGGGGGGCGCAATGAGCAGTTCTTC. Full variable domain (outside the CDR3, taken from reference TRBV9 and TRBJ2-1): DSGVTQTPKHLITATGQRVTLRCSPRSGDLSVYWYQQSLDQGLQFLIQYYNGEERAKGNILERFSAQQFPDLHSELNLSSLELGDSALYFCASSGQLAGGRNEQFFGPGTRLTVL.

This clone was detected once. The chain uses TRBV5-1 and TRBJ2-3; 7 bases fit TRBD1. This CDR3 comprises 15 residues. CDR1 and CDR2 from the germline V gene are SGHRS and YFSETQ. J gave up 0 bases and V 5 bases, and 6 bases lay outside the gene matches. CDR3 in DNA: TGCGCCAGCAGTCGGGACAGCCCTAGCACAGATACGCAGTATTTT. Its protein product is CASSRDSPSTDTQYF.

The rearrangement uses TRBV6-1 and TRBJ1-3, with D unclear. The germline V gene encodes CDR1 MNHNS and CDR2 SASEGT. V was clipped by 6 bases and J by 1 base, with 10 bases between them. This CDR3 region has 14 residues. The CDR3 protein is CASRDVLSGNTIYF. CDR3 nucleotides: TGTGCCAGCAGAGACGTTTTGTCTGGAAACACCATATATTTT.

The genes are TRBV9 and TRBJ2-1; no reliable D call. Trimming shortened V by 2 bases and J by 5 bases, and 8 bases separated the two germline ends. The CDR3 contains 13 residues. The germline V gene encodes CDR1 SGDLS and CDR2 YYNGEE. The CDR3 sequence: CASSVSHHNEQFF. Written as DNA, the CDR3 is TGTGCCAGCAGCGTCTCCCATCACAATGAGCAGTTCTTC. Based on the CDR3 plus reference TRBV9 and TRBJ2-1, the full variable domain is DSGVTQTPKHLITATGQRVTLRCSPRSGDLSVYWYQQSLDQGLQFLIQYYNGEERAKGNILERFSAQQFPDLHSELNLSSLELGDSALYFCASSVSHHNEQFFGPGTRLTVL.

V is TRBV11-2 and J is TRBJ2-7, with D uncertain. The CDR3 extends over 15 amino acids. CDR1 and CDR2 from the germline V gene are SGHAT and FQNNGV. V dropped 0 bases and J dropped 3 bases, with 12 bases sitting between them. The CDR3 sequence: CASSLEGQGIYEQYF. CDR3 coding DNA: TGTGCCAGCAGCTTAGAGGGCCAAGGCATCTACGAGCAGTACTTC.

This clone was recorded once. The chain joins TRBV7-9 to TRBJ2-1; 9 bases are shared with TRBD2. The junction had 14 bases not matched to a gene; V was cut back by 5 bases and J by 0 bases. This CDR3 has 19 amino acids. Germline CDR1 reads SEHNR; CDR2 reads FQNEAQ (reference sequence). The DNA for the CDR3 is TGTGCCAGCAGCCTAAGGGGACTAGCCCTGATGAGCTCCTACAATGAGCAGTTCTTC. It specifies CASSLRGLALMSSYNEQFF.

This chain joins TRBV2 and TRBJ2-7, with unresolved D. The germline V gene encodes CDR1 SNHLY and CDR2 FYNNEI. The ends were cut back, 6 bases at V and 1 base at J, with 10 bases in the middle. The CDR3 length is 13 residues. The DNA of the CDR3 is TGTGCCAGCAGGCTAACCCTGTCCTACGAGCAGTACTTC. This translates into CASRLTLSYEQYF.

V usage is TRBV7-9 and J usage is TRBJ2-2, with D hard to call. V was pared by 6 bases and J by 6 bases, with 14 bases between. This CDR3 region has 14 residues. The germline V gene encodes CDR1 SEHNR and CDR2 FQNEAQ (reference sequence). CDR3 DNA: TGTGCCAGCAGGATCACCTCAGCACCCGGGGAGCTGTTTTTT. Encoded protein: CASRITSAPGELFF. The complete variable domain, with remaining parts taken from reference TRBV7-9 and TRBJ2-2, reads DTGVSQNPRHKITKRGQNVTFRCDPISEHNRLYWYRQTLGQGPEFLTYFQNEAQLEKSRLLSDRFSAERPKGSFSTLEIQRTEQGDSAMYLCASRITSAPGELFFGEGSRLTVL.

Here the CDR3 reads CASSQSRGARYGYTF. The CDR3 nucleotides are TGCGCCAGCAGCCAGAGCCGAGGGGCACGGTATGGCTACACCTTC. This sequence joins TRBV4-3 and TRBJ1-2; D possibly corresponds to TRBD1 (5 bases). The CDR3 spans 15 residues. The germline gives CDR1 LGHNA, CDR2 YSLEER. V lost 3 bases to trimming and J lost 5 bases, with 16 bases between them.

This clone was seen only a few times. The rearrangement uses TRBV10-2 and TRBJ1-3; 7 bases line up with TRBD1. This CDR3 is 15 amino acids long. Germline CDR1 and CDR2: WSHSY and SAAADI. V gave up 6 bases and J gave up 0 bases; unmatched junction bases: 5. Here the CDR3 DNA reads TGCGCCAGCAGCGACAGGGCCCTCTCTGGAAACACCATATATTTT. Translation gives CASSDRALSGNTIYF.

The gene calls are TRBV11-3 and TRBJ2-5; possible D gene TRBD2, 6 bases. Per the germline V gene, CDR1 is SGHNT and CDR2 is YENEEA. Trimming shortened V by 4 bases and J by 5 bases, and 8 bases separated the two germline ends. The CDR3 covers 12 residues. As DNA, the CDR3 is TGTGCCAGCAGCTACGGGGGTGAGACCCAGTACTTC. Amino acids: CASSYGGETQYF.

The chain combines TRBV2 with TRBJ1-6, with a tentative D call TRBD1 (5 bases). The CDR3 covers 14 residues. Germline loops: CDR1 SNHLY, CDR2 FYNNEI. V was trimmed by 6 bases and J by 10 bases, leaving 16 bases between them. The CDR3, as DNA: TGTGCCAGCAGGACCAGGGATCAGGTCTCACCCCTCCACTTT. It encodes CASRTRDQVSPLHF.

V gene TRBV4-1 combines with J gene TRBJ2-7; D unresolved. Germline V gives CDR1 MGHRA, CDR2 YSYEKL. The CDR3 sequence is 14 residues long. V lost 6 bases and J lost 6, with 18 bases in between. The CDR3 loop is CASSQIIGLREQYF. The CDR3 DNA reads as TGCGCCAGCAGTCAGATTATAGGGCTACGCGAGCAGTACTTC.

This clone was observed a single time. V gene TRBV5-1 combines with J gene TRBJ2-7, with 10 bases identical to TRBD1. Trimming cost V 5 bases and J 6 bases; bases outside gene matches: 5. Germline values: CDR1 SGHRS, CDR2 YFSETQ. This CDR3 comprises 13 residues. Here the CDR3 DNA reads TGCGCCAGCAGGGGGACAGGGGTGGGCGAGCAGTACTTC. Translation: CASRGTGVGEQYF.

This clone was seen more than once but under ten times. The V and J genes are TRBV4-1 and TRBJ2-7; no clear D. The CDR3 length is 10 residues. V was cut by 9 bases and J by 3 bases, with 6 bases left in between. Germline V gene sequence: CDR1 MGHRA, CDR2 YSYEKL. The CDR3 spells CASESYEQYF. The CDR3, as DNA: TGCGCCAGTGAAAGCTACGAGCAGTACTTC.

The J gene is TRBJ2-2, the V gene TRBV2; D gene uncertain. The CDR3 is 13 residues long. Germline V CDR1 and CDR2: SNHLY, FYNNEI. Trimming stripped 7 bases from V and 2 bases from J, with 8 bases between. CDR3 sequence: CASTSSNTGELFF. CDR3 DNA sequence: TGTGCCAGCACGTCATCAAACACCGGGGAGCTGTTTTTT.